A single TCR beta chain is shown here with its context. The data originate from a study of blood T cell repertoires in COVID-19. Study background: Donors in the United States, Italy and Spain gave samples during acute or convalescent COVID-19.

Only in-frame clones appear in the TCRdb table, and some are missing; sequencing was by immunoSEQ multiplex PCR. Of 150,000 to 200,000 clones listed, about 88% were seen once; the top ten hold around 1.9%. Germline V gene sequence: CDR1 SQVTM, CDR2 ANQGSEA. V shed 3 bases and J 5 bases; nucleotides not matched to a gene: 4. This CDR3 has 13 amino acids. Sequenced input: peripheral blood. The V and J genes are TRBV29-1 and TRBJ2-1; 7 bases align to TRBD2. This sequence originates from a man aged 18 to 35 who had recovered from COVID-19. The CDR3 region has the DNA TGCAGCGTTGAGGGAGGGCTAAACAATGAGCAGTTCTTC. This encodes CSVEGGLNNEQFF.